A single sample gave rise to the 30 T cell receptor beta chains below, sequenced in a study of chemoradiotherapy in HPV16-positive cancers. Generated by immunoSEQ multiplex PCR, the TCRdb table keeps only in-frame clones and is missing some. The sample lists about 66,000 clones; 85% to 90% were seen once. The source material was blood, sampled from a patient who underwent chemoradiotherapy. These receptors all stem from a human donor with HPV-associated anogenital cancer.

The CDR3 sequence is CASSRSGTGSYEQYF. For the CDR3, the DNA is TGTGCCAGCAGTCGATCCGGGACAGGGTCCTACGAGCAGTACTTC. The chain links TRBV6-6 to TRBJ2-7; 9 bases agree with TRBD1. The length of the CDR3 is 15 residues. Germline assignment: CDR1 MNHNY and CDR2 SVGAGI (reference sequence). Losses at the gene ends were 5 bases for V and 1 base for J; bases not matched to a gene: 6.

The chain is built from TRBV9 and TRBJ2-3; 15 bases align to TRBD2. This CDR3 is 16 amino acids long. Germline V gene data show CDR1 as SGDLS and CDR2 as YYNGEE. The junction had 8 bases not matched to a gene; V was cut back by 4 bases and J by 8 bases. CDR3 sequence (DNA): TGTGCCAGCAGCATCCGGACTAGCGGGAGGGAAGGTACGCAGTATTTT. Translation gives CASSIRTSGREGTQYF.

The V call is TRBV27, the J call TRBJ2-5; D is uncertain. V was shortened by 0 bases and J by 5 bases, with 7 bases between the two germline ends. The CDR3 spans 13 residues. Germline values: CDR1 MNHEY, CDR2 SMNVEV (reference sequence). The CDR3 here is CASSLSVGETQYF. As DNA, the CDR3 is TGTGCCAGCAGTTTATCAGTGGGTGAGACCCAGTACTTC.

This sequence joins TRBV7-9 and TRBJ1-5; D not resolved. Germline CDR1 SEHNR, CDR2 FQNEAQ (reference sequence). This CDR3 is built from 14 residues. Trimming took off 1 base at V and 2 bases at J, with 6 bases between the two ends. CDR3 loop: CASSLGWGNQPQHF. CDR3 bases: TGTGCCAGCAGCTTAGGGTGGGGCAATCAGCCCCAGCATTTT.

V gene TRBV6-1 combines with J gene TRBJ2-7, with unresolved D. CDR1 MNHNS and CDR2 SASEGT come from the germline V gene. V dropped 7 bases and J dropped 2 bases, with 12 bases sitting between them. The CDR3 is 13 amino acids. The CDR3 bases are TGTGCCAGCATACGCGACAATACCTACGAGCAGTACTTC. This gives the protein CASIRDNTYEQYF.

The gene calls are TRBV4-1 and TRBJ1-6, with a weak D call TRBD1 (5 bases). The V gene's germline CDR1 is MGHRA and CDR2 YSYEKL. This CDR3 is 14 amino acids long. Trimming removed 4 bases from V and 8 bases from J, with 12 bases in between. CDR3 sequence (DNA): TGCGCCAGCAGCCCGGGGCCGATAGATTCACCCCTCCACTTT. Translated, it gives CASSPGPIDSPLHF.

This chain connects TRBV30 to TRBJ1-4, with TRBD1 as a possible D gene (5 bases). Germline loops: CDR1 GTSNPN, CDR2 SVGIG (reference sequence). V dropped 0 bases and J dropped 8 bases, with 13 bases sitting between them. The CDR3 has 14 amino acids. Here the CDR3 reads CAWSVRGAGEKLFF. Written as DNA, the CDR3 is TGTGCCTGGAGTGTACGAGGGGCGGGAGAAAAACTGTTTTTT.

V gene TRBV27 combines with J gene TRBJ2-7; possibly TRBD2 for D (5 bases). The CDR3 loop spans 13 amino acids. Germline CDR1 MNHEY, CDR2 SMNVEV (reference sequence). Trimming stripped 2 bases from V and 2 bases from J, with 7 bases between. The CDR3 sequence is CASSLGSTYEQYF. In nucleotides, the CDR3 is TGTGCCAGCAGTTTAGGGAGTACCTACGAGCAGTACTTC.

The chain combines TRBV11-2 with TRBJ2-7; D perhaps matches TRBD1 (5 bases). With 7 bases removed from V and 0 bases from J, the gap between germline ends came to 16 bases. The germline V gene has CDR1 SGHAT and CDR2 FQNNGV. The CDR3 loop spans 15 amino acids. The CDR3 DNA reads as TGTGCCAGCACCTTGACAGACCAAGCCTCCTACGAGCAGTACTTC. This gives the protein CASTLTDQASYEQYF.

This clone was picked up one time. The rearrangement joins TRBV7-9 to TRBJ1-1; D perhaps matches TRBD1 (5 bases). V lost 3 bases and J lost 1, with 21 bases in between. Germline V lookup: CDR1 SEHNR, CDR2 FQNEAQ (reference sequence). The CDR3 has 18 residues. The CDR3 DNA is TGTGCCAGCAGCTTGGACCCGGGGCAGAGGAATGGGAACACTGAAGCTTTCTTT. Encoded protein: CASSLDPGQRNGNTEAFF.

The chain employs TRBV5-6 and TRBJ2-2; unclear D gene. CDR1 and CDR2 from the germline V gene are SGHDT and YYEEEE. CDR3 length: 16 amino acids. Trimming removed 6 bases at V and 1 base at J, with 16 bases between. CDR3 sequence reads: CASTNSPSVNTGELFF. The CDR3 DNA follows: TGTGCCAGCACCAACTCTCCCTCAGTGAACACCGGGGAGCTGTTTTTT.

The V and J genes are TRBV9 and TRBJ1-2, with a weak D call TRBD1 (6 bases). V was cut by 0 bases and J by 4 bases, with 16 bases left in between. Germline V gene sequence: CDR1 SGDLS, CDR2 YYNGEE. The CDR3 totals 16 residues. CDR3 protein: CASSVDLRGGGYGYTF. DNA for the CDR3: TGTGCCAGCAGCGTAGACCTCCGCGGAGGGGGCTATGGCTACACCTTC.

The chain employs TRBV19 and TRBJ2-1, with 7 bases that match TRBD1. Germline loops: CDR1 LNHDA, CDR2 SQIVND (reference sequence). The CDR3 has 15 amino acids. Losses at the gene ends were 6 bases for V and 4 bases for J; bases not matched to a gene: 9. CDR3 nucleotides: TGTGCCAGTAGCCGAGCTCCGGGACAGTACAATGAGCAGTTCTTC. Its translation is CASSRAPGQYNEQFF.

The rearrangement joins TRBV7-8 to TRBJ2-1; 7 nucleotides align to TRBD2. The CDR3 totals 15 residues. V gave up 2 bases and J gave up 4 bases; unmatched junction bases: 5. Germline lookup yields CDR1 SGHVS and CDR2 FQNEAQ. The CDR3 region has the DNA TGTGCCAGCAGCTTAATCCGGGGGGTGTACAATGAGCAGTTCTTC. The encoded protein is CASSLIRGVYNEQFF.

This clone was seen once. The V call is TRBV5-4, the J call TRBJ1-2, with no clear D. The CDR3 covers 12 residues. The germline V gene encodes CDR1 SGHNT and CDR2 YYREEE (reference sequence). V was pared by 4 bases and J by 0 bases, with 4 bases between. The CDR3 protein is CASSLPNYGYTF. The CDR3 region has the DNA TGTGCCAGCAGCCTACCTAACTATGGCTACACCTTC.

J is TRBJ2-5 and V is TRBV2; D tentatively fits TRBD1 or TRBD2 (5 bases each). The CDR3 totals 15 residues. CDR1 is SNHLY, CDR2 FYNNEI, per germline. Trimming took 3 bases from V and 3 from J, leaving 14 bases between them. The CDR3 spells CASSEEAGSEETQYF. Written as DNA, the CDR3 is TGTGCCAGCAGTGAGGAGGCAGGGAGCGAAGAGACCCAGTACTTC.

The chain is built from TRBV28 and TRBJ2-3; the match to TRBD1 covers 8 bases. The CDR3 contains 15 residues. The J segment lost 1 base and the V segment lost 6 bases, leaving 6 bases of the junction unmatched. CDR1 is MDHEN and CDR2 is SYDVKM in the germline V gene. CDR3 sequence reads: CASSAGQGGTDTQYF. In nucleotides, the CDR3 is TGTGCCAGCAGCGCCGGACAGGGAGGCACAGATACGCAGTATTTT.

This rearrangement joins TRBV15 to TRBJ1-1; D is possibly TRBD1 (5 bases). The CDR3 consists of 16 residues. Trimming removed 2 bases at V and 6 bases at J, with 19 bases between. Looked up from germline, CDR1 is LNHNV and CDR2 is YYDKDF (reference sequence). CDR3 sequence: CATSRPSRGLDPEAFF. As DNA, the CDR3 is TGTGCCACCAGCAGACCTTCCCGGGGCCTGGACCCTGAAGCTTTCTTT.

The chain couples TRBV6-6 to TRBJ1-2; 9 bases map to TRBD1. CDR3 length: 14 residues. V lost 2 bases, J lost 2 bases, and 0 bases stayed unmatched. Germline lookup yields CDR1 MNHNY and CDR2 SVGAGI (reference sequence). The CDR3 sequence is CASSYGQGNYGYTF. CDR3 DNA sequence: TGTGCCAGCAGTTACGGACAGGGGAACTATGGCTACACCTTC.

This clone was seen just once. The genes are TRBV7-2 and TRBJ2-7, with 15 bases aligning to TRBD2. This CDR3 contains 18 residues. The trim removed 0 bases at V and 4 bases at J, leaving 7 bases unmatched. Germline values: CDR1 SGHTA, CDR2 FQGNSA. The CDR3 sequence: CASSLAFRTSGREYEQYF. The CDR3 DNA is TGTGCCAGCAGCTTAGCTTTCCGGACTAGCGGGAGGGAGTACGAGCAGTACTTC.

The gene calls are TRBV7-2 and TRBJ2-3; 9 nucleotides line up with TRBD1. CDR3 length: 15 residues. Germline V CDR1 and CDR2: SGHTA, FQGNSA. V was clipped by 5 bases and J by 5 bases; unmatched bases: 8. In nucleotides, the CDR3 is TGTGCCAGCAGCACAGGGGGCGGGGCGATAGATACGCAGTATTTT. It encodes CASSTGGGAIDTQYF.

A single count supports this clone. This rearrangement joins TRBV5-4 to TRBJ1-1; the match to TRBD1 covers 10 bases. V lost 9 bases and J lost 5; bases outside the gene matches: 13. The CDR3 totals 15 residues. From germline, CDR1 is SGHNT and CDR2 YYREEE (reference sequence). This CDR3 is CAIITGTGVRTEAFF. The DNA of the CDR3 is TGTGCCATAATAACCGGGACAGGGGTGAGGACTGAAGCTTTCTTT.

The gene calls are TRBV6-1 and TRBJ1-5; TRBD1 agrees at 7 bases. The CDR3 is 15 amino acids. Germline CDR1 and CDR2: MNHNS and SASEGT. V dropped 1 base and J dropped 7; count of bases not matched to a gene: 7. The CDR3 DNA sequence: TGTGCCAGCAGTGAAGACAGGGGTATTGGGCAGCCCCAGCATTTT. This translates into CASSEDRGIGQPQHF.

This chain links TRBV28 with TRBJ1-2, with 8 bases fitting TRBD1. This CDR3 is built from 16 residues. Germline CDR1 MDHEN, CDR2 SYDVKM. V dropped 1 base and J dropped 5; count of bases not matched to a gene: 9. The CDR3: CASSLYSSRTGYGYTF. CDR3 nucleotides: TGTGCCAGCAGTTTATATTCCTCCCGGACAGGGTATGGCTACACCTTC.

As DNA, the CDR3 is TGCGCCAGCAGCTTGGTGGCGCGGGGTAACACCGGGGAGCTGTTTTTT. Amino acid sequence: CASSLVARGNTGELFF. The V and J genes are TRBV5-1 and TRBJ2-2, with D tentatively TRBD2 (6 bases). This CDR3 contains 16 residues. Germline lookup yields CDR1 SGHRS and CDR2 YFSETQ. V lost 0 bases and J lost 2, with 11 bases in between.

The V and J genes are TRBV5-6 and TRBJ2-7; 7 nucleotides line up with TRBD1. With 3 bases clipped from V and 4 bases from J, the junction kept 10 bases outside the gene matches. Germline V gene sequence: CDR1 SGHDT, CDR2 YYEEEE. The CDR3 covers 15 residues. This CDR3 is CASSSRTGSGYEQYF. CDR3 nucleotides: TGTGCCAGCAGCTCCCGGACAGGCTCGGGATACGAGCAGTACTTC. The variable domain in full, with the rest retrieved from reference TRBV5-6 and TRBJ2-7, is DAGVTQSPTHLIKTRGQQVTLRCSPKSGHDTVSWYQQALGQGPQFIFQYYEEEERQRGNFPDRFSGHQFPNYSSELNVNALLLGDSALYLCASSSRTGSGYEQYFGPGTRLTVT.

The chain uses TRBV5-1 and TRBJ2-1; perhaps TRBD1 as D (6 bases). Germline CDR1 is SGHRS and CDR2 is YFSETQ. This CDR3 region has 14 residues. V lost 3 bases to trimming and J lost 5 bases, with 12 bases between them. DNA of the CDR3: TGCGCCAGCAGCTATGGACAGCGTAACAATGAGCAGTTCTTC. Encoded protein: CASSYGQRNNEQFF.

The CDR3 loop is CASSQSTGTYGYTF. The CDR3 DNA follows: TGTGCCAGCAGTCAAAGCACAGGGACCTATGGCTACACCTTC. The chain uses TRBV28 and TRBJ1-2; D is possibly TRBD1 (6 bases). This CDR3 spans 14 amino acids. Germline V gene data show CDR1 as MDHEN and CDR2 as SYDVKM. V was pared by 5 bases and J by 4 bases, with 14 bases between.

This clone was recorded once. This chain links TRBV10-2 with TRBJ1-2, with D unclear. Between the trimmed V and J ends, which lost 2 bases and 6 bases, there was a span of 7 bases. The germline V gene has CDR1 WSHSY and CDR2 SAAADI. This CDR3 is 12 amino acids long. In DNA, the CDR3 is TGCGCCAGCAGTGAGGGGATTCATGGCTACACCTTC. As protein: CASSEGIHGYTF.

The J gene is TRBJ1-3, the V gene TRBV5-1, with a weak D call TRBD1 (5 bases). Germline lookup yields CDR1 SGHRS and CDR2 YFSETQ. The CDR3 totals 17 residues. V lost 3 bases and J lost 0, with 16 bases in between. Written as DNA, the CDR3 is TGCGCCAGCAGCTGGGGGACGGAGCTTAGCTCTGGAAACACCATATATTTT. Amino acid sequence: CASSWGTELSSGNTIYF.